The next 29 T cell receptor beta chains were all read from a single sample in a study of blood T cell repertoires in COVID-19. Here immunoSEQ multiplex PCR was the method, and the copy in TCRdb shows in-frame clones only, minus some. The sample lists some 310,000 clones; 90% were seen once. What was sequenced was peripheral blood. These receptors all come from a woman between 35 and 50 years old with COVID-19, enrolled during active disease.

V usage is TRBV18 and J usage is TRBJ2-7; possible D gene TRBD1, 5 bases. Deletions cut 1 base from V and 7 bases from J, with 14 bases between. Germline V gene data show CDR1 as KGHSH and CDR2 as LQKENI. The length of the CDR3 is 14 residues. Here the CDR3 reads CASSPQPGPREQYF. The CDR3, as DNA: TGTGCCAGCTCACCACAGCCAGGGCCCCGGGAGCAGTACTTC.

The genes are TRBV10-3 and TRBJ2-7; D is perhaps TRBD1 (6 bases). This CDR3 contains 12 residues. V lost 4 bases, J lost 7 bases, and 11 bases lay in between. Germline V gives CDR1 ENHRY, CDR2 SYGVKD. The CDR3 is CAISASGDEQYF. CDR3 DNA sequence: TGTGCCATCAGTGCGTCAGGGGATGAGCAGTACTTC.

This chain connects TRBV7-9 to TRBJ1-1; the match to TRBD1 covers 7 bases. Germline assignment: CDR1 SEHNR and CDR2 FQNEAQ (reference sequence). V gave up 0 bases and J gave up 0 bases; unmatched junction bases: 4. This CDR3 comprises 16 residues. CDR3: CASSLAGTVMNTEAFF. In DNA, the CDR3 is TGTGCCAGCAGCTTAGCGGGGACAGTCATGAACACTGAAGCTTTCTTT. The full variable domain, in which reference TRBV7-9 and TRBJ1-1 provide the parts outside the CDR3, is DTGVSQNPRHKITKRGQNVTFRCDPISEHNRLYWYRQTLGQGPEFLTYFQNEAQLEKSRLLSDRFSAERPKGSFSTLEIQRTEQGDSAMYLCASSLAGTVMNTEAFFGQGTRLTVV.

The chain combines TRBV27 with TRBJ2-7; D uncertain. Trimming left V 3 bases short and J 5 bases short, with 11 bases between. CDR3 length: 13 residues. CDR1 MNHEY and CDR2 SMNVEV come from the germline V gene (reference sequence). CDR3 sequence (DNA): TGTGCCAGCAGTTTGTCACGGGTCGACGAGCAGTACTTC. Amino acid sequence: CASSLSRVDEQYF.

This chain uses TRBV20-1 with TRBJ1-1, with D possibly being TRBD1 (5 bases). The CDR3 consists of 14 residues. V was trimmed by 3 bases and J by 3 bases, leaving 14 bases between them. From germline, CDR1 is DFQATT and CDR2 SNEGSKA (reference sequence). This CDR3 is CSASIGPGDTEAFF. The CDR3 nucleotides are TGCAGTGCTAGTATTGGGCCGGGGGACACTGAAGCTTTCTTT.

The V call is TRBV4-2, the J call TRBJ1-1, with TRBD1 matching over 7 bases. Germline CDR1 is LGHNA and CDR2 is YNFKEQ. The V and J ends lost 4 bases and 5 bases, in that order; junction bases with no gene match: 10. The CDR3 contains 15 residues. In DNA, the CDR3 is TGTGCCAGCAGCCGAGAACAGGGGATGTGGACTGAAGCTTTCTTT. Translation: CASSREQGMWTEAFF.

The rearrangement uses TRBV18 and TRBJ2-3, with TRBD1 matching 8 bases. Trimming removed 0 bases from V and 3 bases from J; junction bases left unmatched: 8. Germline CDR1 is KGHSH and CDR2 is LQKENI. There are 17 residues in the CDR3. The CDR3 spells CASSPPSPGGLTDTQYF. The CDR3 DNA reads TGTGCCAGCTCACCACCGTCGCCAGGGGGCTTGACAGATACGCAGTATTTT.

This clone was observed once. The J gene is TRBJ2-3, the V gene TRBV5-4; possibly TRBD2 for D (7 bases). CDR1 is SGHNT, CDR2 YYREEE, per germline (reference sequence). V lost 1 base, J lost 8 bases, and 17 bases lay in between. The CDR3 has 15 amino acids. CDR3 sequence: CASSLLGGPRGTQYF. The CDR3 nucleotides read TGTGCCAGCAGCTTGTTGGGGGGGCCCAGGGGTACGCAGTATTTT.

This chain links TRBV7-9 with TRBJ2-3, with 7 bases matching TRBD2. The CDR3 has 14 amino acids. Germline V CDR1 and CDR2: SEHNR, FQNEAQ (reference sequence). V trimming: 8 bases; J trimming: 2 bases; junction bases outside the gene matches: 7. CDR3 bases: TGTGCCAGCTTGTGGGAGGGAACCACAGATACGCAGTATTTT. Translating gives CASLWEGTTDTQYF.

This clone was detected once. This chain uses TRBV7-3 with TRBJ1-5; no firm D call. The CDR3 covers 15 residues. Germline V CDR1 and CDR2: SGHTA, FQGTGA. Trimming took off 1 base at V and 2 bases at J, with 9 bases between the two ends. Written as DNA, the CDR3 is TGTGCCAGCAGCTTAAACGGGTTTGGCAATCAGCCCCAGCATTTT. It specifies CASSLNGFGNQPQHF.

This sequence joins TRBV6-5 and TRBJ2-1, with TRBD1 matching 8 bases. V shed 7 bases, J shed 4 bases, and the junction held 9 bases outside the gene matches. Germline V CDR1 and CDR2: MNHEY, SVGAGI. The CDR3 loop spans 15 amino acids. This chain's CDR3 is CASISDRGHYNEQFF. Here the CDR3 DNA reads TGTGCCAGCATAAGCGACAGGGGACATTACAATGAGCAGTTCTTC.

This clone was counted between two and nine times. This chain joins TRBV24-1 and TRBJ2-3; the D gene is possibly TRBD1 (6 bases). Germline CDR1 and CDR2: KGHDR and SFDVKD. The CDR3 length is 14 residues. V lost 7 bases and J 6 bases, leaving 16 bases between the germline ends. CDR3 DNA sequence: TGTGCCACCAGAGGGGGTTTGGACAGTGATACGCAGTATTTT. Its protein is CATRGGLDSDTQYF.

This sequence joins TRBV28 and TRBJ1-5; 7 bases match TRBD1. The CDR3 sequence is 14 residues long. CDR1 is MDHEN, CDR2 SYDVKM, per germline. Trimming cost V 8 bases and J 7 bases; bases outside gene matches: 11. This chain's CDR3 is CASDGQVMGQPQHF. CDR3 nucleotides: TGTGCCAGCGATGGACAGGTTATGGGGCAGCCCCAGCATTTT.

CDR3 nucleotides: TGTGCCAGCAGCTTGGGACAGGGTCAAGATACGCAGTATTTT. It yields the protein CASSLGQGQDTQYF. The rearrangement links TRBV5-6 to TRBJ2-3; 7 bases match TRBD1. Germline values: CDR1 SGHDT, CDR2 YYEEEE. V was pared by 0 bases and J by 5 bases, with 3 bases of the junction left unmatched. The CDR3 runs to 14 residues.

The CDR3, as DNA: TGTGCCAGCAGCCCGAGATCCGGAAACACCATATATTTT. Its translation: CASSPRSGNTIYF. The chain has TRBV27 and TRBJ1-3; no clear D gene. V was pared by 6 bases and J by 4 bases, with 10 bases between. The CDR3 spans 13 residues. Germline values: CDR1 MNHEY, CDR2 SMNVEV (reference sequence).

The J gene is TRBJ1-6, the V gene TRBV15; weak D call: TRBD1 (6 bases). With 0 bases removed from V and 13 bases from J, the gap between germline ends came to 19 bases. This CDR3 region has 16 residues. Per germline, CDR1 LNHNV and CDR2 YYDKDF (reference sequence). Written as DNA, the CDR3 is TGTGCCACCAGCAGAGATCTTCTTCGGCAGGGGAGCCCCCTCCACTTT. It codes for CATSRDLLRQGSPLHF.

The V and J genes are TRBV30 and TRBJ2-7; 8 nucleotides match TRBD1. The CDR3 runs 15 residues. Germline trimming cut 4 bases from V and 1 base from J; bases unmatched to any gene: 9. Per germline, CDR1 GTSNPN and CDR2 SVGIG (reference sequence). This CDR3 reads CAWTGGTPFSYEQYF. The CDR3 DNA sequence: TGTGCCTGGACAGGGGGCACCCCCTTTTCCTACGAGCAGTACTTC.

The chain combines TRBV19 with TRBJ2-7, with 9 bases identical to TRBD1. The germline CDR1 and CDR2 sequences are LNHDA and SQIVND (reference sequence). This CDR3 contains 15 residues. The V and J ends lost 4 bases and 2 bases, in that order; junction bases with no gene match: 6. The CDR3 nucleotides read TGTGCCAGTAGTAGTGGGACAGGGCTTACCTACGAGCAGTACTTC. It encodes CASSSGTGLTYEQYF.

CDR3 coding DNA: TGTGCCAGCAGCGCCGGGACAAACAGTTACGAGCAGTACTTC. Amino acids: CASSAGTNSYEQYF. The V call is TRBV7-9, the J call TRBJ2-7, with D possibly TRBD1 on 6 matching bases. The CDR3 is 14 amino acids. CDR1 is SEHNR, CDR2 FQNEAQ, per germline (reference sequence). V was trimmed by 5 bases and J by 4 bases, leaving 15 bases between them.

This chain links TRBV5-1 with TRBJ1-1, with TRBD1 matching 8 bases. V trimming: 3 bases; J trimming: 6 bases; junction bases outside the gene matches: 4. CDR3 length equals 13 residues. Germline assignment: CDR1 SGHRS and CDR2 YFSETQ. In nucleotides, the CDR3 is TGCGCCAGCAGCTGGAAGGACAGGGCTGAAGCTTTCTTT. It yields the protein CASSWKDRAEAFF.

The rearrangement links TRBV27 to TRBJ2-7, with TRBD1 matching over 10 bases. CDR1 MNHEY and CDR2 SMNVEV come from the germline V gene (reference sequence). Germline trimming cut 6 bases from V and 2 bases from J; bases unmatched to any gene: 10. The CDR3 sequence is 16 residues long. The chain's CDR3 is CASSYKRQGAAYEQYF. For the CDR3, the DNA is TGTGCCAGCAGCTATAAAAGACAGGGGGCGGCCTACGAGCAGTACTTC.

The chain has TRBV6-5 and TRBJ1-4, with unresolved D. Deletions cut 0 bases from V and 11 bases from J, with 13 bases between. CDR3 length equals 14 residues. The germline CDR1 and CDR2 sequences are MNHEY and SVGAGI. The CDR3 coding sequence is TGTGCCAGCAGTTACTCGAGGAATCCGGCGAAACTGTTTTTT. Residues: CASSYSRNPAKLFF.

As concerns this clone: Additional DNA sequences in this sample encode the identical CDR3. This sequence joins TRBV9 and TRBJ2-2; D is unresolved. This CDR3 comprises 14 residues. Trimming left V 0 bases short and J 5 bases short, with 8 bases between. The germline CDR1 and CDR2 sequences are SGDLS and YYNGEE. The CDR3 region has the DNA TGTGCCAGCAGCGTAGTTTCTGAGACCGGGGAGCTGTTTTTT. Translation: CASSVVSETGELFF.

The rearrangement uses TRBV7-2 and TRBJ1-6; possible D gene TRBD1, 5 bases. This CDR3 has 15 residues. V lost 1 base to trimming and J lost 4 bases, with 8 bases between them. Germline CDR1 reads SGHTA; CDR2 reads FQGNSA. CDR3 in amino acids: CASSLEAGYNSPLHF. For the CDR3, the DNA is TGTGCCAGCAGCTTAGAGGCAGGGTATAATTCACCCCTCCACTTT.

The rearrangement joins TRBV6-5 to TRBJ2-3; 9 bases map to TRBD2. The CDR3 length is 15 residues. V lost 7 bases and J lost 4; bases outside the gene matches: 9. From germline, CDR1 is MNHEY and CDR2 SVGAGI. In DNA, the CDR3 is TGTGCCAGCATACTTATAGCGGGAGATTCAGATACGCAGTATTTT. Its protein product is CASILIAGDSDTQYF.

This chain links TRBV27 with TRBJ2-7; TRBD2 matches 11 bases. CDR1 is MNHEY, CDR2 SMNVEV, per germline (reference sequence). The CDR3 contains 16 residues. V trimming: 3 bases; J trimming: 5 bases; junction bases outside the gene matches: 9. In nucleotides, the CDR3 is TGTGCCAGCAGTTTGTTACTAGCGGGAGTAAAAGACGAGCAGTACTTC. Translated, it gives CASSLLLAGVKDEQYF.

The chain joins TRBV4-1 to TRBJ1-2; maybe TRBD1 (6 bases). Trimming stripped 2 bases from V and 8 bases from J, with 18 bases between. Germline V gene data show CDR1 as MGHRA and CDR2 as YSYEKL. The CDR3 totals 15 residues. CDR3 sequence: CASSQSSHPGQGYTF. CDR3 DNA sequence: TGCGCCAGCAGCCAAAGCTCTCATCCGGGACAAGGCTACACCTTC.

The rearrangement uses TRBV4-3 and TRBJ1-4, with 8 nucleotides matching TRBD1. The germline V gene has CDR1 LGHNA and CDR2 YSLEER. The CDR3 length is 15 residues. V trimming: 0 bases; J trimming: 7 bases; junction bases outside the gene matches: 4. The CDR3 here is CASSQDGQGGEKLFF. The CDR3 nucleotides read TGCGCCAGCAGCCAAGATGGACAGGGAGGTGAAAAACTGTTTTTT.

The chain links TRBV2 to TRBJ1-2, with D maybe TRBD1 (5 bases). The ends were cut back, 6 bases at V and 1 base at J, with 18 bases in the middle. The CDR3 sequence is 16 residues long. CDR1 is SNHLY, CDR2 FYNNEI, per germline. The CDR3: CASSLNGGEDNYGYTF. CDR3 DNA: TGTGCCAGCAGCCTTAACGGGGGGGAAGATAACTATGGCTACACCTTC.